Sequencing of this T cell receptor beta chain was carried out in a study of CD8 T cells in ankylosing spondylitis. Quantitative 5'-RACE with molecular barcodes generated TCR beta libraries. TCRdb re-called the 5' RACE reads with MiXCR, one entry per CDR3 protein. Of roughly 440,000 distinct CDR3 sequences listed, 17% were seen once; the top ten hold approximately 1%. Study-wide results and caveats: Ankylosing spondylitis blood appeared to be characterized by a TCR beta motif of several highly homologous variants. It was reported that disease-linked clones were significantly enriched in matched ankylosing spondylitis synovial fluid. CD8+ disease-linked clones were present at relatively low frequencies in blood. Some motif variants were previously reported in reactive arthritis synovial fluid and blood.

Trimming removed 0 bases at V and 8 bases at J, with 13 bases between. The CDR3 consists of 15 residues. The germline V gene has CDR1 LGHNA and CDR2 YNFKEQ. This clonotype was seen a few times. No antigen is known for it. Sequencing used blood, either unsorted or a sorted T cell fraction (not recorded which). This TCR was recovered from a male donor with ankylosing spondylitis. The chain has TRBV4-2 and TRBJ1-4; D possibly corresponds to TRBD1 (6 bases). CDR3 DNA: TGTGCCAGCAGCCAAGAGGGGGGGCCGGGAGAAAAACTGTTTTTT. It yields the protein CASSQEGGPGEKLFF.